This paragraph covers one T cell receptor beta chain sequence. Its antigen is unknown. These data come from a study of shared clonotypes between healthy human individuals. Broader study findings: Shared clonotypes across all four donors exceeded non-shared ones in generation probability.

V shed 3 bases and J shed 3 bases, with 9 bases lying between them. This CDR3 contains 13 residues. Germline CDR1 is GTSNPN and CDR2 is SVGIG (reference sequence). Per sorted-subset replicate PCR, input was roughly 200 ng DNA, representing about 32,000 T cell genomes. TCRdb's copy holds only in-frame clones and misses some; the assay was immunoSEQ multiplex PCR. Here the sample spans roughly 2,000,000 clones, just over 90% being singletons. Cells designated naive CD8 were CD45RO-negative and were positively selected for CCR7, with terminally differentiated effector memory CD45RA+ cells excluded. The donors, healthy adults who were HIV-negative, had experienced no recent acute infections or vaccinations. Every donor was a Caucasian adult from Nashville, Tennessee.

The receptor comes from a man between 18 and 29 years old in good health. Some clones in this sample may be carry-over from other donors' samples. The genes are TRBV30 and TRBJ2-1; D unresolved. Input material: naive CD8+ T cells from PBMCs. CDR3 region: CAWREANYNEQFF. The CDR3 coding sequence is TGTGCCTGGAGAGAGGCCAACTACAATGAGCAGTTCTTC. The variable domain in full, completed from reference TRBV30 and TRBJ2-1, reads SQTIHQWPATLVQPVGSPLSLECTVEGTSNPNLYWYRQAAGRGLQLLFYSVGIGQISSEVPQNLSASRPQDRQFILSSKKLLLSDSGFYLCAWREANYNEQFFGPGTRLTVL.